One and the same sample provided the 26 T cell receptor beta chains below, sequenced in a study of cytomegalovirus exposure and HLA in healthy donors. TCRdb keeps only in-frame clones here, not all; method: immunoSEQ multiplex PCR. The table shows 110,000 or so clones, with 95% occurring only once. Source material: PBMCs. All receptors come from a woman between 18 and 29 years old in good health and CMV-seronegative.

The rearrangement joins TRBV30 to TRBJ2-7; the D is unclear. The CDR3 is made up of 12 amino acids. Trimming removed 2 bases at V and 2 bases at J, with 7 bases between. The germline V gene encodes CDR1 GTSNPN and CDR2 SVGIG (reference sequence). For the CDR3, the DNA is TGTGCCTGGAGTCTAAGCGCCTACGAGCAGTACTTC. Residues: CAWSLSAYEQYF.

V gene TRBV28 combines with J gene TRBJ1-2, with TRBD1 matching over 10 bases. Trimming at V came to 2 bases and at J to 6 bases, leaving 3 bases not matched to a gene. There are 14 residues in the CDR3. Germline loops: CDR1 MDHEN, CDR2 SYDVKM. In DNA, the CDR3 is TGTGCCAGCAGTTTAGTGACAGGGGGCGATGGCTACACCTTC. This gives the protein CASSLVTGGDGYTF.

The sample holds one count of this clone. The chain links TRBV15 to TRBJ1-1, with D hard to call. Germline CDR1 is LNHNV and CDR2 is YYDKDF (reference sequence). V gave up 1 base and J gave up 5 bases, with 23 bases separating them. The CDR3 length is 18 residues. Here the CDR3 reads CATSRVGVGSGQGTEAFF. CDR3 sequence (DNA): TGTGCCACCAGCAGAGTCGGGGTTGGGTCCGGTCAAGGGACTGAAGCTTTCTTT.

The V gene is TRBV5-1, the J gene TRBJ2-7; 7 positions match TRBD2. Unmatched junction bases numbered 11, after V lost 1 base and J lost 4 bases. The CDR3 extends over 16 amino acids. Germline V gene lookup returns CDR1 SGHRS and CDR2 YFSETQ. DNA of the CDR3: TGCGCCAGCAGCTTGCGGGAGAGCGGGGCTGGGTACGAGCAGTACTTC. Protein sequence: CASSLRESGAGYEQYF.

V usage is TRBV21-1 and J usage is TRBJ2-2; the table's D call, TRBD2, has no DNA check behind it. TRBV21-1 is designated a pseudogene. The CDR3 has 15 residues. CDR3 nucleotide sequence: TGTGCCAGCAACCCATGGAGGGATGAAACCGGGGAGCTGTTTTTT. Residues: CASNPWRDETGELFF.

The chain has TRBV4-1 and TRBJ1-1; 9 bases line up with TRBD1. Germline trimming cut 2 bases from V and 5 bases from J; bases unmatched to any gene: 6. The CDR3 is made up of 15 amino acids. CDR1 is MGHRA and CDR2 is YSYEKL in the germline V gene. In DNA, the CDR3 is TGCGCCAGCAGCCAAACGGACAGGGGAATTACTGAAGCTTTCTTT. It specifies CASSQTDRGITEAFF.

V usage is TRBV27 and J usage is TRBJ1-2, with D maybe TRBD1 (5 bases). This CDR3 contains 15 residues. The V end lost 2 bases, the J end lost 4 bases, and 14 bases lay between the germline ends. Germline V CDR1 and CDR2: MNHEY, SMNVEV (reference sequence). The CDR3 spells CASSLAGTGGYGYTF. Here the CDR3 DNA reads TGTGCCAGCAGTTTAGCGGGAACCGGGGGCTATGGCTACACCTTC.

The chain recombines TRBV5-1 with TRBJ2-1; tentative D call: TRBD1 (6 bases). The CDR3 runs to 16 residues. V gave up 0 bases and J gave up 10 bases, with 20 bases separating them. CDR1 SGHRS and CDR2 YFSETQ come from the germline V gene. CDR3: CASSLAPGQTLGEQFF. CDR3 DNA sequence: TGCGCCAGCAGCTTGGCTCCGGGACAAACCTTGGGGGAGCAGTTCTTC.

J is TRBJ2-3 and V is TRBV5-4, with TRBD2 as a possible D gene (7 bases). The CDR3 contains 12 residues. Trimming left V 4 bases short and J 7 bases short, with 10 bases between. Germline V gives CDR1 SGHNT, CDR2 YYREEE (reference sequence). CDR3 sequence reads: CASSGGANTQYF. The CDR3 nucleotides read TGTGCCAGCAGCGGGGGGGCAAATACGCAGTATTTT.

CDR3 nucleotide sequence: TGTGCCAGCAGTGACCGGGACAGGGCCAACACTGAAGCTTTCTTT. Amino acids: CASSDRDRANTEAFF. The J gene is TRBJ1-1, the V gene TRBV6-1, with 9 bases aligning to TRBD1. This CDR3 comprises 15 residues. Germline CDR1 MNHNS, CDR2 SASEGT. After removal of 3 bases from V and 2 bases from J, the junction contained 4 bases not matched to a gene.

The V and J genes are TRBV30 and TRBJ1-5, with D uncertain. The V end lost 0 bases, the J end lost 1 base, and 10 bases lay between the germline ends. The CDR3 runs 15 residues. Germline V gene sequence: CDR1 GTSNPN, CDR2 SVGIG (reference sequence). The CDR3 DNA reads as TGTGCCTGGAGTGTAGAGGGTCTGAGCAATCAGCCCCAGCATTTT. Its translation is CAWSVEGLSNQPQHF.

The chain carries TRBV7-9 and TRBJ2-1; the match to TRBD2 covers 15 bases. The CDR3 totals 17 residues. Germline trimming cut 7 bases from V and 6 bases from J; bases unmatched to any gene: 10. CDR1 and CDR2 from the germline V gene are SEHNR and FQNEAQ (reference sequence). The CDR3 sequence: CASTPGTSGGFRNEQFF. The CDR3 nucleotides read TGTGCCAGCACCCCCGGGACTAGCGGGGGGTTTCGCAATGAGCAGTTCTTC.

The V gene is TRBV28, the J gene TRBJ2-5, with a weak D call TRBD2 (5 bases). Germline CDR1 reads MDHEN; CDR2 reads SYDVKM. V lost 3 bases and J lost 5, with 16 bases in between. The CDR3 loop spans 15 amino acids. The CDR3 coding sequence is TGTGCCAGCAGTTTTAGTCGGAGGCCCATGGAGACCCAGTACTTC. Translated, it gives CASSFSRRPMETQYF. Drawing the rest from reference TRBV28 and TRBJ2-5, the complete variable domain is DVKVTQSSRYLVKRTGEKVFLECVQDMDHENMFWYRQDPGLGLRLIYFSYDVKMKEKGDIPEGYSVSREKKERFSLILESASTNQTSMYLCASSFSRRPMETQYFGPGTRLLVL.

The V call is TRBV19, the J call TRBJ1-2; weak D call: TRBD1 (5 bases). The CDR3 has 16 residues. CDR1 and CDR2 (germline): LNHDA, SQIVND (reference sequence). Trimming left V 1 base short and J 4 bases short, with 16 bases between. This chain's CDR3 is CASSIGSGLTTYGYTF. The CDR3 nucleotides are TGTGCCAGTAGTATAGGCTCGGGACTGACCACCTATGGCTACACCTTC.

V usage is TRBV7-3 and J usage is TRBJ2-2; D gene unclear. Germline CDR1 and CDR2: SGHTA and FQGTGA. The CDR3 is 14 amino acids. V gave up 2 bases and J gave up 1 base, with 5 bases separating them. The CDR3 region has the DNA TGTGCCAGCAGCTTATTGAGGAACACCGGGGAGCTGTTTTTT. Translated: CASSLLRNTGELFF.

V gene TRBV11-2 combines with J gene TRBJ2-7, with TRBD2 as a possible D gene (6 bases). V lost 8 bases and J lost 2, with 13 bases in between. This CDR3 spans 13 amino acids. Germline CDR1 and CDR2: SGHAT and FQNNGV. In DNA form, the CDR3 reads TGTGCCAGCGGCAAGGGAGGAACCTACGAGCAGTACTTC. It specifies CASGKGGTYEQYF.

The chain is built from TRBV7-8 and TRBJ2-1; TRBD1 matches at 10 bases. This CDR3 has 16 residues. The germline CDR1 and CDR2 sequences are SGHVS and FQNEAQ. The V and J ends lost 5 bases and 6 bases, in that order; junction bases with no gene match: 10. Here the CDR3 reads CASSPIGGQGFNEQFF. The CDR3 DNA is TGTGCCAGCAGCCCTATAGGGGGACAGGGGTTCAATGAGCAGTTCTTC.

V is TRBV2 and J is TRBJ2-7, with 9 positions matching TRBD1. The ends lost 10 bases at V and 2 bases at J; junction bases unmatched: 3. In germline, CDR1 is SNHLY, CDR2 FYNNEI. This CDR3 comprises 12 residues. The CDR3 region is CATRTGAYEQYF. CDR3 bases: TGTGCCACCAGGACAGGGGCCTACGAGCAGTACTTC.

The V and J genes are TRBV5-8 and TRBJ1-2; D possibly corresponds to TRBD1 (6 bases). Looked up from germline, CDR1 is SGHTS and CDR2 is YDEGEE. Trimming removed 1 base at V and 7 bases at J, with 14 bases between. The CDR3 has 14 residues. This CDR3 reads CASSLLQGSGGYTF. The CDR3 DNA reads as TGTGCCAGCAGCTTGCTACAGGGATCGGGTGGCTACACCTTC.

The V and J genes are TRBV2 and TRBJ1-5, with TRBD1 matching over 7 bases. V was pared by 6 bases and J by 3 bases, with 8 bases of the junction left unmatched. The CDR3 length is 15 residues. Germline CDR1 reads SNHLY; CDR2 reads FYNNEI. The CDR3 protein is CASRTGLGHNQPQHF. The CDR3 coding sequence is TGTGCCAGCAGGACAGGGTTGGGGCACAATCAGCCCCAGCATTTT.

The V and J genes are TRBV28 and TRBJ1-6; maybe TRBD1 (5 bases). Germline V gives CDR1 MDHEN, CDR2 SYDVKM. CDR3 length: 15 amino acids. Trimming shortened V by 1 base and J by 5 bases, and 9 bases separated the two germline ends. CDR3 nucleotides: TGTGCCAGCAGTTTATCGGGGGGAAATAATTCACCCCTCCACTTT. This codes for CASSLSGGNNSPLHF.

The V call is TRBV29-1, the J call TRBJ2-3, with a tentative D call TRBD2 (6 bases). Germline CDR1 reads SQVTM; CDR2 reads ANQGSEA. V was clipped by 6 bases and J by 2 bases, with 15 bases between them. The CDR3 consists of 14 residues. The CDR3 loop reads CSVSTGAPTDTQYF. CDR3 in DNA: TGCAGCGTATCGACGGGAGCTCCCACAGATACGCAGTATTTT.

The chain combines TRBV5-4 with TRBJ2-5; D may be TRBD1 (6 bases). With 4 bases removed from V and 5 bases from J, the gap between germline ends came to 21 bases. The CDR3 length is 16 residues. The germline gives CDR1 SGHNT, CDR2 YYREEE (reference sequence). The CDR3 spells CASSTLGTPPSETQYF. CDR3 DNA sequence: TGTGCCAGCAGCACACTAGGGACACCCCCTTCGGAGACCCAGTACTTC.

The V gene is TRBV19, the J gene TRBJ1-1; perhaps TRBD1 as D (5 bases). V was pared by 2 bases and J by 4 bases, with 14 bases between. Germline CDR1 is LNHDA and CDR2 is SQIVND (reference sequence). The CDR3 totals 15 residues. CDR3 amino acids: CASSIKVGGSTEAFF. CDR3 DNA sequence: TGTGCCAGTAGTATAAAGGTGGGGGGATCCACTGAAGCTTTCTTT.

This chain links TRBV9 with TRBJ2-1; D is unclear. Trimming cost V 0 bases and J 1 base, with 8 bases left between them. CDR3 length equals 15 residues. Germline values: CDR1 SGDLS, CDR2 YYNGEE. The CDR3 nucleotides are TGTGCCAGCAGCGTAGCGTGGGCTTCCTACAATGAGCAGTTCTTC. It translates to CASSVAWASYNEQFF.

The chain has TRBV5-8 and TRBJ2-5, with a possible D match to TRBD2 (5 bases). CDR1 is SGHTS, CDR2 YDEGEE, per germline. Trimming took 4 bases from V and 7 from J, leaving 14 bases between them. The CDR3 has 13 residues. The CDR3 reads CASSAGLRATQYF. CDR3 nucleotides: TGTGCCAGCAGCGCCGGGTTGCGGGCGACCCAGTACTTC.